This T cell receptor (beta chain) was sequenced during a study of blood T cell repertoires in COVID-19. Overall study context: Samples representing acute and convalescent COVID-19 were sourced from the United States, Italy and Spain. PBMCs, B-cell-depleted T cells, or T cells were the source of the cDNA or gDNA that made up the material.

Original analysis: Amplifying reference gene primers gave estimates of nucleated cell counts. The protocol was immunoSEQ multiplex PCR, while the TCRdb copy is restricted to in-frame clones and leaves out a portion. From that table come the V and J calls and clone size; the DNA was used to work out D and trimming. The sample carries some 190,000 clones, about four fifths recorded once. Sequenced sample: peripheral blood. This receptor was taken from a woman between 40 and 55 years old with COVID-19, enrolled during active disease.

The CDR3 here is CASMTGVSSYNEQFF. CDR3 in DNA: TGTGCCAGCATGACGGGGGTAAGCTCCTACAATGAGCAGTTCTTC. This rearrangement joins TRBV28 to TRBJ2-1; maybe TRBD2 (6 bases). Germline CDR1 is MDHEN and CDR2 is SYDVKM. Deletions cut 7 bases from V and 0 bases from J, with 13 bases between. The length of the CDR3 is 15 residues.